This T cell receptor beta chain was retrieved from a study of regulatory T cells in long-lasting Graves disease. Time point specified: persistent/refractory GD, antithyroid drugs over 5 years with positive TRAb. There was RNA extracted from PBMCs, and the TCR library was made from it. TCR beta libraries were built with iRepertoire HTBI primers and Arm-PCR of CDR3 regions. TCRdb independently ran MiXCR on the multiplex PCR reads; one entry per CDR3 protein. The top ten clones hold about 56% of a sample with about 310,000 distinct CDR3 sequences, around 21% of them seen once. The ends lost 3 bases at V and 6 bases at J; junction bases unmatched: 6. This CDR3 is 15 amino acids long. CDR1 and CDR2 (germline): SGHAT, FQNNGV.

The TCR comes from a female donor with Graves disease. J is TRBJ2-7 and V is TRBV11-2, with TRBD2 identical over 12 bases. The sequenced sample was peripheral blood mononuclear cells (PBMCs), obtained when the disease was refractory, from a patient treated with antithyroid drugs. The CDR3 coding sequence is TGTGCCAGCAGCTTCCCTCTAGCGGGAGGGAGCGAGCAGTACTTC. It encodes CASSFPLAGGSEQYF.